This T cell receptor beta chain was profiled in a study of CD8+ T cells in alopecia areata. RNA extraction was followed by reverse transcription into cDNA, which acted as the sequencing template. Sequencing was performed with immunoSEQ multiplex PCR; in TCRdb, only in-frame clones are kept and a portion is missing. The sample contains about 150,000 clones, 62% of which appear only once. The germline CDR1 and CDR2 sequences are LNHNV and YYDKDF (reference sequence). CDR3 length equals 12 residues. CD4+ and CD8+ T cells were sorted from PBMCs stained for CD3, CD4 and CD8. Regarding this clone: The antigen remains undetermined.

Broader study findings: Patients shared TCRs less clearly than mice did, possibly for HLA-related reasons. Scalp samples also yield sequences of resident alphabeta T cells from normal skin. Especially in alopecia totalis/universalis, lesional scalp showed greater clonality than normal scalp did.

Sequencing used CD8+ T cells sorted from blood. This receptor was identified in a human donor in good health. V and J are TRBV15 and TRBJ2-5; maybe TRBD1 (5 bases). CDR3 loop: CATLRGQETQYF. Here the CDR3 DNA reads TGTGCTACCCTTAGGGGCCAAGAGACCCAGTACTTC.